The clone carrying this T cell receptor (beta chain) came up a few times. The data belong to a study of blood T cell repertoires in COVID-19. Study background: Some COVID-19 samples were acute and others convalescent; all came from the United States, Italy and Spain.

Patients from Seattle were sampled longitudinally, starting during active infection. The CDR3 extends over 14 amino acids. CDR1 MDHEN and CDR2 SYDVKM come from the germline V gene. V was pared by 5 bases and J by 0 bases, with 10 bases between. Source study methods: From reference gene primer amplification, estimates of nucleated cell counts were derived. Here immunoSEQ multiplex PCR was the method, and the copy in TCRdb shows in-frame clones only, minus some. V and J calls plus clone size are reproduced from that table; the DNA served to infer D and trimming. The sample contains tens of thousands of clones, approximately 88% of which appear only once.

This chain connects TRBV28 to TRBJ1-1; no reliable D call. Sample: peripheral blood. The receptor's source is a man in his sixties with COVID-19, enrolled during active disease. This CDR3 reads CASSRRLMNTEAFF. In DNA, the CDR3 is TGTGCCAGCAGTCGTCGACTGATGAACACTGAAGCTTTCTTT.